This T cell receptor beta chain was profiled in a study of blood T cell repertoires in COVID-19. The assay was immunoSEQ multiplex PCR, and TCRdb's table has in-frame clones only and misses some. The sample has approximately 210,000 clones, 75% to 90% seen once. Germline V lookup: CDR1 LNHDA, CDR2 SQIVND (reference sequence). The CDR3 extends over 13 amino acids. Trimming cost V 5 bases and J 12 bases; bases outside gene matches: 10. The sequenced sample was peripheral blood. The TCR originated in a woman in her thirties or forties with acute or convalescent COVID-19. The chain couples TRBV19 to TRBJ1-5; 7 nucleotides match TRBD1. The DNA for the CDR3 is TGTGCCAGTAGTCGACAGGGTTCCAGTCTCCAGCATTTT. Its protein product is CASSRQGSSLQHF.